The rows below give T cell receptor beta chains drawn from one sample of a study of blood T cell repertoires in COVID-19. Measured with immunoSEQ multiplex PCR; TCRdb has only the in-frame clones, and not every one. The table records around 170,000 clones, 80% to 85% of them present only once. The sequenced material came from peripheral blood. All receptors come from a man aged 18 to 30 with active or convalescent COVID-19. The conserved cysteine and the conserved F or W are not part of the CDR3 here. The listing skips clone size in some rows; elsewhere it reads once, few, many or a size class.

v_gene: TRBV3-1/TRBV3-2
j_gene: TRBJ1-6
abundance: .
CDR3aa: ASSPGQPNSPLH

v_gene: TRBV6-5
j_gene: TRBJ1-2
abundance: .
CDR3aa: ASSRDRGRLGYT

v_gene: TRBV9
j_gene: TRBJ2-5
abundance: .
CDR3aa: ASSVGVGGGETQY

v_gene: TRBV2
j_gene: TRBJ1-1
abundance: .
CDR3aa: ASSVEGVTEAF

v_gene: TRBV18
j_gene: TRBJ2-5
abundance: .
CDR3aa: ASSPLGTSGKETQY

v_gene: TRBV19
j_gene: TRBJ2-1
abundance: .
CDR3aa: ASSIDAGRNEQF

v_gene: TRBV18
j_gene: TRBJ2-3
abundance: few
CDR3aa: ASSPPERGDTQY

v_gene: TRBV5-6
j_gene: TRBJ1-2
abundance: .
CDR3aa: ASSKQVQYGYT

v_gene: TRBV7-2
j_gene: TRBJ2-7
abundance: once
CDR3aa: ASSREREGRFFYEQY

v_gene: TRBV7-6
j_gene: TRBJ2-1
abundance: few
CDR3aa: ASSPGTSGGDNEQF

v_gene: TRBV7-2
j_gene: TRBJ1-4
abundance: .
CDR3aa: ASSPPGEKLF

v_gene: TRBV6-2/TRBV6-3
j_gene: TRBJ1-2
abundance: .
CDR3aa: ASSLGGYT

v_gene: TRBV7-2
j_gene: TRBJ1-6
abundance: .
CDR3aa: ASSFGTLNNSPLH

v_gene: TRBV5-1
j_gene: TRBJ1-2
abundance: .
CDR3aa: ASSPVIGQDTTNYGYT

v_gene: TRBV5-1
j_gene: TRBJ2-3
abundance: .
CDR3aa: ASSLVGQGLLTDTQY

v_gene: TRBV5-6
j_gene: TRBJ2-5
abundance: .
CDR3aa: ASSLRTSGSGTQY

v_gene: TRBV2
j_gene: TRBJ2-5
abundance: once
CDR3aa: ASEGQNKRTQY

v_gene: TRBV2
j_gene: TRBJ2-1
abundance: .
CDR3aa: ASSRLTGDNEQF

v_gene: TRBV4-2
j_gene: TRBJ1-1
abundance: .
CDR3aa: ASSQGVGGPNTEAF

v_gene: TRBV5-1
j_gene: TRBJ1-6
abundance: .
CDR3aa: ASSLVPGAFNSPLH

v_gene: TRBV19
j_gene: TRBJ2-1
abundance: .
CDR3aa: ASSIQLAGGGRREQF

v_gene: TRBV29-1
j_gene: TRBJ2-1
abundance: .
CDR3aa: SVPPLGGMGTGGTYNEQF

v_gene: TRBV13
j_gene: TRBJ1-6
abundance: .
CDR3aa: ASSLSYRTSSYNSPLH

v_gene: TRBV19
j_gene: TRBJ2-1
abundance: .
CDR3aa: ASSPRGYNEQF

v_gene: TRBV11-1
j_gene: TRBJ2-7
abundance: .
CDR3aa: ASSLAAGAIYEQY

v_gene: TRBV7-9
j_gene: TRBJ1-2
abundance: .
CDR3aa: ASRGQGADGYT

v_gene: TRBV6-2/TRBV6-3
j_gene: TRBJ2-1
abundance: once
CDR3aa: ASSLGQGASDEQF

v_gene: TRBV27
j_gene: TRBJ2-7
abundance: .
CDR3aa: ASSLSQGVQY

v_gene: TRBV5-1
j_gene: TRBJ1-3
abundance: few
CDR3aa: ASSSGTAGNTIY

v_gene: TRBV18
j_gene: TRBJ2-7
abundance: .
CDR3aa: ASSQSRRGQGYEQY

v_gene: TRBV10-3
j_gene: TRBJ1-4
abundance: .
CDR3aa: AISESGGSGEKLF

v_gene: TRBV29-1
j_gene: TRBJ2-1
abundance: .
CDR3aa: SVEEPNGGRTYNEQF

v_gene: TRBV6-2/TRBV6-3
j_gene: TRBJ1-3
abundance: .
CDR3aa: ASSIRGTSGNTIY

v_gene: TRBV11-2
j_gene: TRBJ2-1
abundance: .
CDR3aa: ASSLVSGVSNEQF

v_gene: TRBV2
j_gene: TRBJ1-4
abundance: many
CDR3aa: ASSPSSTEEKLF

v_gene: TRBV5-1
j_gene: TRBJ1-4
abundance: .
CDR3aa: ASTSGGSEKLF

v_gene: TRBV27
j_gene: TRBJ1-5
abundance: once
CDR3aa: ASRGTGVGQPQH

v_gene: TRBV5-8
j_gene: TRBJ2-7
abundance: .
CDR3aa: ASSLRASRVEQY

v_gene: TRBV19
j_gene: TRBJ2-7
abundance: .
CDR3aa: ASSSRQGLSYEQY

v_gene: TRBV7-9
j_gene: TRBJ2-1
abundance: .
CDR3aa: ASSLAETSVNEQF

v_gene: TRBV18
j_gene: TRBJ1-5
abundance: .
CDR3aa: ASSPYDISNQPQH

v_gene: TRBV2
j_gene: TRBJ1-3
abundance: .
CDR3aa: ASSPRNTIY